This TCR beta chain was recorded in a study of response to subunit inactivated influenza vaccine (dated by TCRdb to the late 2010s). About the study as a whole: Deep quantitative profiling of the T cell receptor repertoire was used in the study to follow responses to a trivalent subunit inactivated influenza vaccine.

Study-wide conclusions, independent of this receptor: The authors suggested that each seasonal influenza vaccination may recruit only a limited number of new T cells.

The germline V gene yields SGHDT for CDR1 and YYEEEE for CDR2. Its CDR3 holds 16 amino acids, cysteine through phenylalanine. Solely the CDR3 DNA is kept, with 48 bases framed from the first base. Germline trimming amounts to 1 base on V and 4 bases on J, with 5 as the count of junction bases outside the gene matches. The library was obtained by RT-PCR. The sequencer listed for this sample is Illumina HiSeq 2500. The public reads were run again by TCRdb, first through fastp at Q25 and then through MiXCR, and only productive beta chains were kept. Every entry covers one CDR3 protein and lists the most common genes and DNA from its rows. The sample table contains roughly 700,000 distinct CDR3 sequences; only one count was recorded for around 14% of them. 11% of the sample is in the top ten clones. This clonotype has at least ten counts. Its binding antigen is unknown. Base qualities were left out, and no much larger clone turns up one base away.

The source of this sequence is a man between 50 and 59 years old who received an inactivated influenza vaccine. Donor details come from another sample of the same person, matched by shared clones. The sample consisted of PBMCs from blood, taken approximately 13 days after vaccination. The chain uses TRBV5-6 and TRBJ2-2, with 9 bases aligning to TRBD2. The nucleotide sequence reads TGTGCCAGCAGCTTGCTTAGCGGGAGCCGCACCGGGGAGCTGTTTTTT. This sequence encodes CASSLLSGSRTGELFF. Reference TRBV5-6 and TRBJ2-2 genes cover what lies past the CDR3, so the full variable domain is DAGVTQSPTHLIKTRGQQVTLRCSPKSGHDTVSWYQQALGQGPQFIFQYYEEEERQRGNFPDRFSGHQFPNYSSELNVNALLLGDSALYLCASSLLSGSRTGELFFGEGSRLTVL.